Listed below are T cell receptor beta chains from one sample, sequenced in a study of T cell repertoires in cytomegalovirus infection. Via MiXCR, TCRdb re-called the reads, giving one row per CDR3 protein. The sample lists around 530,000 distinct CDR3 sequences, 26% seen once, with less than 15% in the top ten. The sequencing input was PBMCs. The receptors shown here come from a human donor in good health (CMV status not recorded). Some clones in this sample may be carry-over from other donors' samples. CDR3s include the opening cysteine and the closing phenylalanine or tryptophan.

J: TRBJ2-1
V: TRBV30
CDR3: CAWSVWGEGGNEQFF

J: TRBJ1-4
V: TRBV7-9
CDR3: CASSLVGTGEKLFF

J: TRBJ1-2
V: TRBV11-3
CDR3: CASSLGHRGDNGYTF

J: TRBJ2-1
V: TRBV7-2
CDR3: CASSFPLASYNEQFF

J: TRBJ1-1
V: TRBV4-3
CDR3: CASSQEWGGTEAFF

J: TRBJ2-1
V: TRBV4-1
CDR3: CASSQSGSDEQFF

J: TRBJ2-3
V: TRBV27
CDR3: CASSSQYSTDTQYF

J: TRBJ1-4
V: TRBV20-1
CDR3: CSASPYGGAGNEKLFF

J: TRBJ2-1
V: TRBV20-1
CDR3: CSARVLAGGSPYNEQFF

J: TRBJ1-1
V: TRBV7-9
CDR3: CASSLINTEAFF